This TCR beta chain derives from a study of response to subunit inactivated influenza vaccine. Overall study findings and caveats: Each seasonal influenza vaccination, the authors suggested, recruits few new T cells.

V lost 2 bases, J lost 0 bases, and 11 bases lay in between. The CDR3 covers 15 residues. The V gene's germline CDR1 is SQVTM and CDR2 ANQGSEA. TCRdb redid the calling of the RT-PCR reads with MiXCR, one entry per CDR3 protein. The table has 750,000 to 850,000 distinct CDR3 sequences, 15% to 20% seen once. About this clonotype: The antigen is undetermined.

The sample consisted of PBMCs from blood, taken roughly 5 days after vaccination. The clonotype comes from a man aged 50-60 years who received an inactivated influenza vaccine. The chain recombines TRBV29-1 with TRBJ2-1, with a possible D match to TRBD2 (6 bases). The CDR3 DNA follows: TGCAGCGTTGAAATTGCGGGGAGCTCCTACAATGAGCAGTTCTTC. Translating it yields CSVEIAGSSYNEQFF.